This T cell receptor (beta chain) was recorded in a study of regulatory T cells in long-lasting Graves disease (TCRdb year 2021). Describing the broader study: Persistent Graves' disease was defined as persistently positive TSH receptor autoantibodies together with antithyroid drug treatment for over 5 years. This study used TCR sequencing and RNA sequencing of peripheral blood to compare persistent Graves' disease patients against newly diagnosed Graves' disease patients. The study was conducted in China and was registered as a clinical trial. A total of roughly 35 samples underwent TCR sequencing: around 13 from persistent and around 20 from newly diagnosed Graves' disease patients. Persistent Graves' disease patients in the clinical cohort had taken antithyroid drugs for 9 to 11 years on average.

This clonotype was seen repeatedly, ten times or more. The clone's antigen remains unknown. Per-nucleotide qualities are absent, and no much larger clonotype sits a single base away. The sample's time point label, decoded: persistent/refractory GD, antithyroid drugs over 5 years with positive TRAb. For both TCR sequencing and RNA sequencing, RNA was extracted from PBMCs in TRIzol. Graves' disease was diagnosed according to American Thyroid Association guidelines. Patients for the study were recruited at an endocrinology department in Xi'an, China. Each patient gave roughly 8.4 milliliters of peripheral blood, collected in an EDTA anticoagulant tube. Ficoll Paque Plus density gradient separation was used to isolate PBMCs, and no further T cell sorting was performed. RNA quality was checked with an Agilent 2100 Bioanalyzer and agarose gel, and concentration with a NanoDrop 2000. Results the study describes overall, beyond this receptor: The study examined only peripheral blood because the primary lesion, thyroid tissue, could not be accessed. A larger number of public clonotypes was shared among persistent patients (around 2,500) than among newly diagnosed patients (around 870). Compared with newly diagnosed patients, patients with persistent Graves' disease had lower TCR Shannon entropy and fewer highly expanded clones, which suggests clonal expansion. Sequencing and analysis were limited to the TCR beta chain. The authors noted that the small sample size was a limitation that may lower accuracy.

Receptor libraries were prepared by multiplex PCR. Sequencer: Illumina HiSeq 4000. To build TCR beta libraries, CDR3 regions were amplified by Arm-PCR using iRepertoire HTBI primers. PCR products were gel purified before sequencing. The paper's data handling went like this. Gene usage analysis of CDR3 amino acid clonotypes used the approximately 62 TRBV and 14 to 15 TRBJ segments found across samples. COPE and FqMerger were used to merge the filtered high-quality paired reads into contigs. BLAST was used to align contigs to IMGT TRBV, TRBD and TRBJ reference genes, with CDR3 defined following IMGT. Clonotypes above 0.1% frequency were classified as highly expanded clones. Repertoire diversity was measured by Shannon entropy, and V-J evenness by the Gini coefficient. A clonotype found in more than one individual was treated as public. Using fastp at Q25 and MiXCR, TCRdb reprocessed the public reads and kept productive beta chains. Each entry is one CDR3 protein sequence, shown with its most common DNA and genes. V and J calls and clone size were set by TCRdb, not the authors. The sample has 400,000 or so distinct CDR3 sequences on record, 20% to 25% of them singletons. The top ten constitute less than 25% of the sample.

The source material was peripheral blood mononuclear cells (PBMCs), sampled when the disease was refractory, from a patient treated with antithyroid drugs. This receptor was identified in a female donor with Graves disease.

The CDR3 reads CASSLGTNEAFF. The DNA reads as follows: TGTGCCAGCAGTTTGGGGACCAATGAAGCTTTCTTT. Recombination linked TRBV2 to TRBJ1-1; D gene: possibly TRBD1, on 5 matching bases. The CDR3 covers 12 residues, taking in both the cysteine and the phenylalanine. CDR3 DNA only is kept here, 36 bases in frame from base 1. V drops 5 bases and J drops 7 bases, leaving 11 bases in between. CDR1 and CDR2 are read off the germline V gene as SNHLY and FYNNEI.